Detailed here is one TCR beta chain. This clonotype came up a few times. Its antigen is not yet known. It has no much larger one-base neighbor in the sample; base qualities were not kept. This entry comes from a study of response to subunit inactivated influenza vaccine (dated by TCRdb to the late 2010s). Notes on the research overall: Deep quantitative T cell receptor repertoire profiling was used in the study to track responses to a trivalent subunit inactivated influenza vaccine.

The library was produced with RT-PCR. Reads for this sample came from an Illumina HiSeq 2500. The public reads were reprocessed in TCRdb via fastp at Q25 and MiXCR, keeping in-frame beta chains. Each CDR3 protein gets just one entry, which takes the most common genes and DNA from the rows behind it. The sample includes 500,000 to 600,000 distinct CDR3 sequences, with approximately 10% observed a single time. The ten largest clones add up to approximately 11% of the sample. V is shortened by 1 base, J by 7 bases, and the region joining them spans 11 bases. Sequences LGHDT (CDR1) and YNNKEL (CDR2) are obtained from the germline V gene (reference sequence). Including the terminal cysteine and phenylalanine, the CDR3 comprises 15 residues. The DNA shown is the 45-base CDR3, in frame from base 1. Findings and caveats that apply to the study as a whole: The authors suggested that each seasonal influenza vaccination may recruit only a limited number of new T cells.

In addition, the sample was reused for a study of T cells expressing NK-cell markers. As that second paper reports: 5'RACE template switching, by which a universal primer site and unique molecular identifiers were added, was used to make TCR beta cDNA libraries. Eight or nine donors provided sorted CD3+CD56+NKG2C+, CD3+CD56+NKG2C- and CD3+CD56-NKG2C+ T-cell subsets, whose TCR beta-chain repertoires were profiled. Most of the eight sequenced donors were HCMV-seropositive and one was HCMV-seronegative. To restrict sorting to alphabetaTCR-expressing T cells, an anti-gammadeltaTCR antibody was added in several experiments. In six donors, the dominant CD3+CD56+NKG2C+ clonotypes ranked among the top 10 CD8+ clonotypes, making up about 1.0-8% of CD8+ T cells. Those dominant clonotypes were again the most abundant among CD3+CD56-NKG2C+ cells in four donors, at about 28.3-60.1%. Whether the expanded NKG2C-expressing T cell clones were specific for HCMV antigens remained unclear. The eight sequenced donors were randomly selected healthy volunteers, three men and five women. To determine HCMV serostatus, a commercial ELISA kit was used to detect HCMV-specific IgG in serum. Peripheral blood mononuclear cells were isolated from blood by Ficoll density gradient centrifugation. Bulk peripheral blood T-cell repertoires were additionally sequenced from unsorted PBMC for six donors. Priming for cDNA synthesis came from the TCR beta constant segment, and two successive PCR amplification steps followed. Libraries were sequenced as 2 x 150 bp reads on Illumina HiSeq 2000/2500, MiSeq or NextSeq. MIGEC handled demultiplexing of the reads and grouping by UMI, while MiTCR was used to assemble and quantify clonotypes. To remove erroneous sequences, TCR cDNA sequences were retained only when supported by two or more reads. The tcR package was used for downstream repertoire analysis, with clonotypes matched between fractions based on CDR3 nucleotide sequence plus V segment. Antigen specificity was annotated against VDJdb with VDJmatch, allowing one amino acid substitution in CDR3.

The sample was PBMCs from blood, taken on the day of vaccination. Here the chain combines TRBV3-1 and TRBJ1-6, and perhaps TRBD1 as D gene, on 6 matching bases. The TCR sequence derives from a man aged 50 or older who received an inactivated influenza vaccine. Donor details come from another sample of the same person, matched by shared clones. CDR3 region: CASSQAGTSNSPLHF. The nucleotide sequence reads as follows: TGTGCCAGCAGCCAAGCAGGGACATCCAATTCACCCCTCCACTTT. With all but the CDR3 taken from the reference TRBV3-1 and TRBJ1-6 genes, the full variable domain is: DTAVSQTPKYLVTQMGNDKSIKCEQNLGHDTMYWYKQDSKKFLKIMFSYNNKELIINETVPNRFSPKSPDKAHLNLHINSLELGDSAVYFCASSQAGTSNSPLHFGNGTRLTVT.